This TCR beta chain emerged from a study of control samples from healthy donors and cancer patients. The V and J ends lost 3 bases and 0 bases respectively, with 5 bases between them. The CDR3 sequence is 13 residues long. From germline, CDR1 is SGHVS and CDR2 FQNEAQ. Here immunoSEQ multiplex PCR was the method, and the copy in TCRdb shows in-frame clones only, minus some. This sample has more than 95,000 clones, with about 93% found just once. The clonotype comes from a man under 40 in good health. The chain links TRBV7-8 to TRBJ1-1; no clear D. The sample taken for sequencing was blood. DNA for the CDR3: TGTGCCAGCAGCTTTCTTATGAACACTGAAGCTTTCTTT. Protein sequence: CASSFLMNTEAFF.